This is a list of T cell receptor beta chains from one sample in a study of post-analysis software for immune sequencing data. TCRdb re-analysed the PCR reads in MiXCR, keeping a single row per CDR3 protein. The sample lists about 770,000 distinct CDR3 sequences; roughly 50% were seen once. The sequenced material came from blood. The receptors originated from a girl aged 5-17 years with multiple sclerosis. Both conserved end residues are trimmed from each CDR3. Clone size, where shown, is once, few, many, or a class for clones that have expanded.

NA TRBJ2-1 TRBV20-1 SARVGARYNEQF
NA TRBJ2-1 TRBV3-1 ASSQEGVGPSYEQF
NA TRBJ2-7 TRBV10-3 ATSGRQGTSYEQY
NA TRBJ2-6 TRBV20-1 SAPSHRAGGPGANVLT
NA TRBJ2-1 TRBV30 AWRGGSYNEQF
NA TRBJ2-1 TRBV2 ASSEAGLPTIEQV
few TRBJ2-3 TRBV5-1 ASEERGGVSSTDTQY
NA TRBJ2-5 TRBV7-9 ASSSDRSQETQY
NA TRBJ2-7 TRBV7-2 ASSSVGLAGVSYEQY
few TRBJ2-3 TRBV7-3 ASSFLAGSTDTQY
many TRBJ2-1 TRBV5-1 ASSLSGGSSYNEQF
NA TRBJ2-3 TRBV7-6 ASSLTRDPVHTQY
NA TRBJ1-6 TRBV15 ATSNRDRPNNSPLH
few TRBJ1-1 TRBV20-1 SAPRTGGRNTEAF
NA TRBJ2-1 TRBV11-3 ASSSGQVNGEQF
NA TRBJ2-1 TRBV7-3 ASSLRPGGSHNEQF
NA TRBJ2-1 TRBV27 ASSDGLFEQF
NA TRBJ2-1 TRBV12-3/TRBV12-4 ASSFSSLQSTSNEQF
NA TRBJ2-2 TRBV4-3 ASSQDPGPLNTGELF
few TRBJ2-5 TRBV20-1 SARVAGGPETQY
NA TRBJ2-3 TRBV24-1 ATSGPGTDTQY
many TRBJ2-4 TRBV28 ASSFVYGGGVKALAKNIQY
NA TRBJ2-3 TRBV5-1 ASSPGTSGNTDTRY
NA NA TRBV7-8 ASSLRDRVPNEQY
NA TRBJ2-7 TRBV12-3/TRBV12-4 ASSLASGSQEAQY
NA TRBJ2-1 TRBV15 ATSRQGNPYNEQF
NA TRBJ1-6 TRBV20-1 SAHGQGDSYNSPLH
few TRBJ1-2 TRBV6-6 ASQTGEDGYT
few TRBJ1-2 TRBV29-1 SAAGGGLYGYT
once TRBJ2-1 TRBV7-8 ASTLDISSYNEQF
NA TRBJ2-5 TRBV9 ASSVGLAGGETQY
few TRBJ2-3 TRBV24-1 ATSDWTYQAQY
NA TRBJ2-2 TRBV4-1 ASSQEEGAPSGELF
NA NA TRBV27 ASSSVLASAYEQY
NA TRBJ1-2 TRBV12-3/TRBV12-4 ASTPGQGAPNDGYT
NA NA TRBV11-2 ASSSIPSGTYEQY
NA TRBJ1-2 TRBV10-3 AISESQGPNYGYT
NA TRBJ1-4 TRBV15 ATSRFQGQGEKLF
NA TRBJ2-7 TRBV11-2 ASSRDAGGPYEQY
NA TRBJ2-3 TRBV7-9 ASSLVGSGSVNTQY
NA NA TRBV3-1 ASSRPGTRSTQY
NA TRBJ2-1 TRBV20-1 SSHSGSTGDNEQF
NA TRBJ2-5 TRBV11-2 ASSPRVAGGFQETQY
NA TRBJ1-5 TRBV20-1 SARAPGQSYSNQPQH
NA TRBJ2-5 TRBV4-1 ASSHSPTGGEQY
NA TRBJ2-3 TRBV20-1 SAGTSGPSTDTQY
NA TRBJ2-3 TRBV6-5 ASSFTSGRGGWTSTDTQY
NA TRBJ1-4 TRBV7-9 ASSLELKGFNEKLF